The 12 T cell receptor beta chains in this list originate from one sample, sequenced in a study of blood T cell repertoires in COVID-19. Only in-frame clones appear in the TCRdb table, and some are missing; sequencing was by immunoSEQ multiplex PCR. Of 110,000 or so clones listed, 85% were seen once; the top ten hold 3% to 3.5%. Material for sequencing was peripheral blood. Every receptor here comes from a man aged 40-55 years with acute or convalescent COVID-19.

The chain joins TRBV18 to TRBJ2-1, with D unresolved. V lost 2 bases and J 0 bases, leaving 11 bases between the germline ends. The CDR3 covers 16 residues. CDR1 and CDR2 from the germline V gene are KGHSH and LQKENI. The CDR3 loop reads CASSPLRASSYNEQFF. For the CDR3, the DNA is TGTGCCAGCTCACCATTACGCGCTAGCTCCTACAATGAGCAGTTCTTC.

J is TRBJ1-4 and V is TRBV3-1 (or the pseudogene TRBV3-2), with a weak D call TRBD1 (6 bases). This CDR3 has 14 residues. Germline V gene sequence: CDR1 LGHDT, CDR2 YNNKEL (reference sequence). Trimming took 4 bases from V and 8 from J, leaving 14 bases between them. CDR3 sequence (DNA): TGTGCCAGCAGCCCAATGGGGACAACCGAAAAACTGTTTTTT. Residues: CASSPMGTTEKLFF.

The chain uses TRBV7-2 and TRBJ2-1, with 9 nucleotides matching TRBD1. There are 15 residues in the CDR3. Germline CDR1 is SGHTA and CDR2 is FQGNSA. With V trimmed by 5 bases and J by 7 bases, 9 bases remained unmatched. The DNA for the CDR3 is TGTGCCAGCAGCCGGACAGGGGAAGCGGGGAATGAGCAGTTCTTC. Its protein product is CASSRTGEAGNEQFF.

This clone showed up just once. The V call is TRBV4-1, the J call TRBJ2-6, with TRBD1 matching over 8 bases. Germline V gene lookup returns CDR1 MGHRA and CDR2 YSYEKL. The V and J ends lost 1 base and 0 bases, in that order; junction bases with no gene match: 5. The CDR3 is 18 residues long. The CDR3 spells CASSQGTGFTSGANVLTF. The DNA for the CDR3 is TGCGCCAGCAGCCAAGGGACAGGGTTTACCTCTGGGGCCAACGTCCTGACTTTC.

This rearrangement joins TRBV9 to TRBJ1-2, with TRBD1 identical over 7 bases. The CDR3 is 16 residues long. From germline, CDR1 is SGDLS and CDR2 YYNGEE. V was pared by 3 bases and J by 0 bases, with 8 bases of the junction left unmatched. In DNA, the CDR3 is TGTGCCAGCAGCGCCCAGAGGGGGCGGTCTAACTATGGCTACACCTTC. This gives the protein CASSAQRGRSNYGYTF. Filled out from reference TRBV9 and TRBJ1-2, the complete variable domain reads DSGVTQTPKHLITATGQRVTLRCSPRSGDLSVYWYQQSLDQGLQFLIQYYNGEERAKGNILERFSAQQFPDLHSELNLSSLELGDSALYFCASSAQRGRSNYGYTFGSGTRLTVV.

This clone occurred a few times. In nucleotides, the CDR3 is TGCGCCAGCAGCCGGGGACTAGCGGGGGGATTGCCAGATACGCAGTATTTT. Translated: CASSRGLAGGLPDTQYF. V and J are TRBV5-1 and TRBJ2-3, with TRBD2 matching 15 bases. Germline CDR1 SGHRS, CDR2 YFSETQ. There are 17 residues in the CDR3. V was pared by 4 bases and J by 4 bases, with 7 bases of the junction left unmatched.

The chain uses TRBV2 and TRBJ2-1, with TRBD2 matching over 13 bases. The CDR3 contains 17 residues. V lost 7 bases, J lost 3 bases, and 9 bases stayed unmatched. CDR1 SNHLY and CDR2 FYNNEI come from the germline V gene. The CDR3 sequence: CASKPGLAGLLYNEQFF. CDR3 nucleotide sequence: TGTGCCAGCAAACCGGGACTAGCGGGGCTACTCTACAATGAGCAGTTCTTC.

Only one count was recorded for this clone. V gene TRBV2 combines with J gene TRBJ2-3; possible D gene TRBD2, 6 bases. V shed 11 bases and J shed 1 base, with 19 bases lying between them. Germline CDR1 and CDR2: SNHLY and FYNNEI. This CDR3 comprises 15 residues. CDR3 nucleotide sequence: TGTGCCGGTAGAAGTGCGGGGCCGGGCACAGATACGCAGTATTTT. It codes for CAGRSAGPGTDTQYF.

The chain couples TRBV11-2 to TRBJ2-3; the D gene is possibly TRBD1 (7 bases). V lost 5 bases, J lost 4 bases, and 19 bases lay in between. Germline V CDR1 and CDR2: SGHAT, FQNNGV. The CDR3 consists of 16 residues. The CDR3 spells CASSPLRGDGADTQYF. Written as DNA, the CDR3 is TGTGCCAGCAGCCCCCTCAGGGGGGATGGGGCAGATACGCAGTATTTT.

CDR3 bases: TGTGCCAGCAGTGAAGCGCACTTCCCTCCCAATGAGCAGTTCTTC. It yields the protein CASSEAHFPPNEQFF. The chain carries TRBV6-1 and TRBJ2-1, with no clear D. The V gene lost 0 bases and the J gene lost 6 bases, with 12 bases spanning the gap. Germline CDR1 is MNHNS and CDR2 is SASEGT. The CDR3 extends over 15 amino acids.

The chain joins TRBV5-1 to TRBJ1-4; perhaps TRBD1 as D (6 bases). V lost 3 bases to trimming and J lost 8 bases, with 17 bases between them. The CDR3 spans 15 residues. Germline lookup yields CDR1 SGHRS and CDR2 YFSETQ. The CDR3 region has the DNA TGCGCCAGCAGCTCCGACCTGAGGGGGAACGAAAAACTGTTTTTT. Amino acid sequence: CASSSDLRGNEKLFF.

V gene TRBV21-1 combines with J gene TRBJ2-7; the table calls TRBD2, which could not be checked here. TRBV21-1 is a recognized pseudogene. The CDR3 contains 19 residues. The CDR3 DNA reads as TGTGCCAGCAGCAAAATTTTAGGAGAGACTAGCGGGGGCAGCGACGAGCAGTACTTC. Encoded protein: CASSKILGETSGGSDEQYF.